Listed below are T cell receptor beta chains from one sample, sequenced in a study of T-cell reconstitution after alpha-beta-depleted transplantation in children. TCRdb reanalysed the PCR reads using MiXCR and keeps one entry per CDR3 protein. The sample has about 500,000 distinct CDR3 sequences; over 25% are singletons. Material: PBMCs from the stem cell graft donor, obtained from the stem cell graft. These receptors came from a human donor who donated a stem cell graft to a child with aplastic anemia. The CDR3 runs from the conserved cysteine through the conserved F or W. D genes are given only for firm matches. Size is omitted from some rows. Given values are once, few, many or a class for expanded clones.

d_call | clone_size | j_call | v_call | cdr3_aa | cdr3_nt
- | - | TRBJ1-1 | TRBV12-3/TRBV12-4 | CASSLALDTEAFF | TGTGCCAGCAGTTTAGCGTTAGACACTGAAGCTTTCTTT
- | - | TRBJ1-2 | TRBV16 | CASSQSRGDGYTF | TGTGCCAGCAGCCAATCGAGGGGGGATGGCTACACCTTC
- | few | TRBJ2-7 | TRBV29-1 | CSVVTGTLPYEQYF | TGCAGCGTGGTAACCGGGACCTTGCCCTACGAGCAGTACTTC
- | few | TRBJ2-7 | TRBV28 | CASSFLVYEQYF | TGTGCCAGCAGTTTCTTGGTCTACGAGCAGTACTTC
- | - | TRBJ1-1 | TRBV7-2 | CASSSQGRSEAFF | TGTGCCAGCAGCTCTCAGGGAAGGTCTGAAGCTTTCTTT
- | - | TRBJ1-5 | TRBV6-2/TRBV6-3 | CASSIPISGNQPQHF | TGTGCCAGCAGTATCCCTATAAGTGGCAATCAGCCCCAGCATTTT
- | - | TRBJ1-2 | TRBV11-2 | CASSQTLQYGYTF | TGTGCCAGCAGCCAGACCTTGCAATATGGCTACACCTTC
- | few | TRBJ2-1 | TRBV5-6 | CASSLADYDNEQFF | TGTGCCAGCAGCTTGGCGGACTATGACAATGAGCAGTTCTTC
- | - | TRBJ2-5 | TRBV12-3/TRBV12-4 | CASSFLSGVVEETQYF | TGTGCCAGCAGTTTCCTCTCAGGAGTTGTAGAGGAGACCCAGTACTTC
TRBD1 | - | TRBJ1-2 | TRBV12-3/TRBV12-4 | CASSPAGTDFGGYTF | TGTGCCAGCAGCCCCGCCGGGACAGACTTCGGAGGCTACACCTTC
TRBD2 | few | TRBJ2-3 | TRBV20-1 | CSASLSSGKTDTQYF | TGCAGTGCTAGCCTTTCTAGCGGGAAGACAGATACGCAGTATTTT
TRBD2 | few | TRBJ2-1 | TRBV5-1 | CASSFTSGRAGEQFF | TGCGCCAGCAGCTTCACTAGCGGGAGGGCCGGTGAGCAGTTCTTC
TRBD1 | - | TRBJ2-2 | TRBV6-5 | CASSFGQGALVGELFF | TGTGCCAGCAGTTTCGGACAGGGGGCGCTGGTCGGGGAGCTGTTTTTT
- | few | TRBJ1-1 | TRBV30 | CAWNQQGPAGAFF | TGTGCCTGGAACCAACAGGGTCCCGCGGGGGCTTTCTTT
TRBD1 | few | TRBJ1-1 | TRBV29-1 | CSVEGTGFEAFF | TGCAGCGTTGAAGGGACAGGGTTCGAAGCTTTCTTT
TRBD1 | few | TRBJ1-6 | TRBV6-2/TRBV6-3 | CASSYPTGTFALHF | TGTGCCAGCAGTTACCCGACAGGGACCTTCGCCCTCCACTTT
- | few | TRBJ2-1 | TRBV5-1 | CASSIGGDGNEQFF | TGCGCCAGCAGCATCGGAGGGGATGGGAATGAGCAGTTCTTC
- | few | TRBJ2-7 | TRBV5-6 | CASSSPSTYEQYF | TGTGCCAGCAGCTCGCCTTCGACCTACGAGCAGTACTTC
TRBD1 | - | TRBJ2-3 | TRBV5-4 | CATRQGVTDTQYF | TGTGCCACCCGACAGGGCGTCACAGATACGCAGTATTTT
- | - | TRBJ2-5 | TRBV4-3 | CASSQGRLAGAMETQYF | TGCGCCAGCAGCCAAGGTAGGCTGGCAGGGGCGATGGAGACCCAGTACTTC
TRBD2 | few | TRBJ2-3 | TRBV29-1 | CSVGTSGSPDTQYF | TGCAGCGTCGGGACTAGCGGGAGCCCAGATACGCAGTATTTT
- | once | TRBJ2-7 | TRBV20-1 | CSAAWGSSYEQYF | TGCAGTGCTGCGTGGGGGAGCTCCTACGAGCAGTACTTC
- | - | TRBJ1-2 | TRBV7-2 | CASSLQGGGGIHGYTF | TGTGCCAGCAGCTTACAGGGCGGGGGAGGTATTCATGGCTACACCTTC
- | few | TRBJ2-3 | TRBV5-1 | CASTLQGDTQYF | TGCGCCAGCACCCTACAAGGGGATACGCAGTATTTT